The source of this T cell receptor (beta chain) is a study of neurological immune-mediated disorders. Study findings and constraints: None of the CDR3 amino acid sequences found in expanded clones was shared across subjects. This suggests that the TCR-beta repertoires were private in all groups.

The time point: longitudinal time-point 3. The unsorted libraries were generated from a total of 2 million PBMCs, which had been stored in RNAlater at -80 C. Using its own MiXCR run on the 5' RACE reads, TCRdb lists one record per CDR3 protein. This sample has tens of thousands of distinct CDR3 sequences; 4.3% occur once, and the top ten carry roughly 5.6%. Germline loops: CDR1 MNHEY, CDR2 SVGAGI. This CDR3 is built from 12 residues. The V gene end was trimmed by 7 bases and the J gene end by 5 bases; junction bases not matched to a gene: 1. At least ten counts were recorded for this clonotype. What it recognizes is unknown.

The material sequenced was PBMCs. This chain links TRBV6-5 with TRBJ1-5; TRBD1 agrees at 8 bases. This clonotype was obtained from a woman in her sixties or seventies with multiple sclerosis. CDR3: CASKQGDQPQHF. The DNA for the CDR3 is TGTGCCAGCAAACAGGGGGATCAGCCCCAGCATTTT.